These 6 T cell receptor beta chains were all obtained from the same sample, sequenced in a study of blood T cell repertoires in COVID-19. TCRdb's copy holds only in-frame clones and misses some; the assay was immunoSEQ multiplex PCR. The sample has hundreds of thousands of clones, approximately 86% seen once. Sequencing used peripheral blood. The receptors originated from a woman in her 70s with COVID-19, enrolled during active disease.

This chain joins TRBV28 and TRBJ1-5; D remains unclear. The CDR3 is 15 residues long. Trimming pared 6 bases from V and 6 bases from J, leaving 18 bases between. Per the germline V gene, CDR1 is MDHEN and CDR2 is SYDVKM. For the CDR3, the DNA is TGTGCCAGCAGCTCGGCTCTGGCGTCGGGTCAGCCCCAGCATTTT. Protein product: CASSSALASGQPQHF.

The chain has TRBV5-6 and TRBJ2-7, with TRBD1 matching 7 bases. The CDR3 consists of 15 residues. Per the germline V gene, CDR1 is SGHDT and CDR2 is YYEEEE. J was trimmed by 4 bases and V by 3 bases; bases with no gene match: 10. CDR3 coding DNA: TGTGCCAGCAGCTCCTTGGGACAGACGATTTACGAGCAGTACTTC. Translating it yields CASSSLGQTIYEQYF.

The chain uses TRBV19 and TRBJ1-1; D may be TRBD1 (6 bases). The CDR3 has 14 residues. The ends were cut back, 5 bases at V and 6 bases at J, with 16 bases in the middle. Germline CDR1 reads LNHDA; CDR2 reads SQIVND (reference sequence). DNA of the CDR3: TGTGCCAGTAGTGTCAGGGGATCGGGCTCTGAAGCTTTCTTT. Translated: CASSVRGSGSEAFF.

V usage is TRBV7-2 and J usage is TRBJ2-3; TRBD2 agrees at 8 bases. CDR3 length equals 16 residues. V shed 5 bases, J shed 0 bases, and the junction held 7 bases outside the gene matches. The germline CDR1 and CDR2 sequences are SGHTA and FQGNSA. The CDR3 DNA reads TGTGCCAGCAGCGGCGGAGCGGGGGCTAGCACAGATACGCAGTATTTT. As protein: CASSGGAGASTDTQYF.

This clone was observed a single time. The DNA of the CDR3 is TGTGCCAGCAGCGTAGGCGATGGGGGGAAAGGCTACACCTTC. Its protein is CASSVGDGGKGYTF. The chain couples TRBV9 to TRBJ1-2; tentatively, D is TRBD1 (5 bases). The V gene lost 0 bases and the J gene lost 8 bases, with 14 bases spanning the gap. The length of the CDR3 is 14 residues. Germline V CDR1 and CDR2: SGDLS, YYNGEE.

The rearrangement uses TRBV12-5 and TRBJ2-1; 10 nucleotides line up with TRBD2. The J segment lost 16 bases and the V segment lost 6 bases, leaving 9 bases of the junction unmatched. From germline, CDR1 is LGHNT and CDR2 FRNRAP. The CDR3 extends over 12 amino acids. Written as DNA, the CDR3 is TGTGCTAGTGGCCCCACTAGCGGGGACGCTTTCTTC. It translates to CASGPTSGDAFF. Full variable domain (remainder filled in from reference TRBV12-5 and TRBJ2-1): DARVTQTPRHKVTEMGQEVTMRCQPILGHNTVFWYRQTMMQGLELLAYFRNRAPLDDSGMPKDRFSAEMPDATLATLKIQPSEPRDSAVYFCASGPTSGDAFFGPGTRLTVL.